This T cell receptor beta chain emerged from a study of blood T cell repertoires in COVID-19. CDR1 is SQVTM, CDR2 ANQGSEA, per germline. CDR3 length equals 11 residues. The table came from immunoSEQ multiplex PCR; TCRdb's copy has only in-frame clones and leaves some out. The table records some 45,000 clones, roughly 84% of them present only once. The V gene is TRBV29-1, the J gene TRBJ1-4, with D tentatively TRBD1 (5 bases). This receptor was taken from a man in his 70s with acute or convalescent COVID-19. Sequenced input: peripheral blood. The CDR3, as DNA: TGCGGGGCGTTTGGTAATGAAAAACTGTTTTTT. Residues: CGAFGNEKLFF.